The clone carrying this T cell receptor (beta chain) was counted a few times. Amplified regions were TCR beta CDR3 sequences from RNA transcripts. In the first-round RT-PCR of the TCR CDR3, the HTBI primer set was used. TCRdb processed the multiplex PCR reads anew with MiXCR; each CDR3 protein has one entry. The repertoire holds a few hundred thousand distinct CDR3 sequences, with around 14% as singletons. V was clipped by 1 base and J by 10 bases; unmatched bases: 10. This CDR3 spans 15 amino acids. Germline loops: CDR1 LGHNT, CDR2 FRNRAP. These data are taken from a study of T cells in Graves' hyperthyroidism and ophthalmopathy.

The chain links TRBV12-5 to TRBJ2-1; 7 bases match TRBD1. This clonotype was sampled from a woman in her thirties with Graves' hyperthyroidism that later progressed to Graves' ophthalmopathy. Sequencing was done on a sample of blood. CDR3 in amino acids: CASGLEGGPQGEQFF. The CDR3 DNA sequence: TGTGCTAGTGGTTTGGAAGGGGGCCCACAGGGGGAGCAGTTCTTC.